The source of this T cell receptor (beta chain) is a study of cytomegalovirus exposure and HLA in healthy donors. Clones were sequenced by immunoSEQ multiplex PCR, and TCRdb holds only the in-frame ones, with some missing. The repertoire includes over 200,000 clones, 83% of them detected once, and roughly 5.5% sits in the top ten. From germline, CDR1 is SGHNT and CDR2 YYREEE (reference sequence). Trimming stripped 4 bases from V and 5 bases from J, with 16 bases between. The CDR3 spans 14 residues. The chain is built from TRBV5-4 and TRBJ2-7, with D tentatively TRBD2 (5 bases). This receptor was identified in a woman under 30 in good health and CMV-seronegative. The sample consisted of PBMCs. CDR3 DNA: TGTGCCAGCAGCCAGCCGGGCGGGCGCAACGAGCAGTACTTC. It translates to CASSQPGGRNEQYF.